This passage covers 19 T cell receptor beta chains from one sample sequenced in a study of T cells in Graves' hyperthyroidism and ophthalmopathy. RNA transcripts gave rise to amplified TCR beta CDR3 regions. TCR CDR3 underwent first-round RT-PCR with the HTBI primer set. Each CDR3 protein gets one entry after TCRdb re-called the multiplex PCR reads with MiXCR. The table has fewer than 550,000 distinct CDR3 sequences, around 16% seen once. The sample consisted of blood. Receptor source: a woman aged 18-30 years with Graves' hyperthyroidism.

The V and J genes are TRBV5-6 and TRBJ2-7; perhaps TRBD2 as D (6 bases). The CDR3 is made up of 15 amino acids. Germline values: CDR1 SGHDT, CDR2 YYEEEE. The germline V and J ends were trimmed by 4 bases and 2 bases, with 16 bases remaining between them. The CDR3 nucleotides are TGTGCCAGCAGCCTGGAGGGACTTGATACCTACGAGCAGTACTTC. It translates to CASSLEGLDTYEQYF.

This clonotype has at least ten counts. DNA for the CDR3: TGTGCCAGCAGCACTATTACACAGCATACGCAGTATTTT. Residues: CASSTITQHTQYF. The V gene is TRBV7-9, the J gene TRBJ2-3; D unresolved. Germline CDR1 is SEHNR and CDR2 is FQNEAQ (reference sequence). The CDR3 length is 13 residues. V dropped 5 bases and J dropped 7 bases, with 13 bases sitting between them.

This clonotype showed up just once. The rearrangement links TRBV7-6 to TRBJ2-7, with 7 nucleotides matching TRBD1. J was trimmed by 5 bases and V by 5 bases; bases with no gene match: 3. The CDR3 totals 12 residues. CDR1 and CDR2 from the germline V gene are SGHVS and FNYEAQ. The CDR3 spells CASSTTGNEQYF. In DNA form, the CDR3 reads TGTGCCAGCAGCACGACAGGGAACGAGCAGTACTTC.

This clonotype was seen repeatedly, ten times or more. In DNA, the CDR3 is TGTGCCAGCAGCCAAGCCTCGGGACTAGCAGGGGAGACCCAGTACTTC. It specifies CASSQASGLAGETQYF. This chain joins TRBV3-1 and TRBJ2-5; 9 nucleotides line up with TRBD2. Germline-derived CDR1 and CDR2 are LGHDT and YNNKEL (reference sequence). This CDR3 comprises 16 residues. Trimming took 1 base from V and 5 from J; bases not matched to a gene: 8.

This clonotype was counted many times. The chain recombines TRBV28 with TRBJ2-1, with D perhaps TRBD2 (7 bases). CDR3 size: 15 residues. V dropped 7 bases and J dropped 1 base, with 14 bases sitting between them. Germline V gives CDR1 MDHEN, CDR2 SYDVKM. The DNA for the CDR3 is TGTGCCAGCACTCGCGGGGGCGTATCCTACAATGAGCAGTTCTTC. It codes for CASTRGGVSYNEQFF.

This clonotype was observed many times. The CDR3 here is CASSLSITGTGLGSNQPQHF. CDR3 coding DNA: TGTGCCAGCAGCTTATCGATTACGGGGACAGGGCTTGGGAGCAATCAGCCCCAGCATTTT. The V gene is TRBV7-8, the J gene TRBJ1-5; 9 bases agree with TRBD1. J lost 1 base, V lost 2 bases, and 15 bases had no gene match. The CDR3 extends over 20 amino acids. Germline V gene sequence: CDR1 SGHVS, CDR2 FQNEAQ.

The chain recombines TRBV7-2 with TRBJ2-2; D may be TRBD2 (5 bases). CDR3 size: 15 residues. Germline-derived CDR1 and CDR2 are SGHTA and FQGNSA. V was clipped by 1 base and J by 0 bases, with 6 bases between them. In DNA, the CDR3 is TGTGCCAGCAGCTTAGACGGGGCGAACACCGGGGAGCTGTTTTTT. Its translation is CASSLDGANTGELFF.

With regard to this clonotype: Germline and junction disagree at one end, which may indicate a read error. The J gene is TRBJ2-1, the V gene TRBV6-5; 12 positions agree with TRBD2. Germline CDR1 is MNHEY and CDR2 is SVGAGI. The CDR3 consists of 16 residues. The CDR3 nucleotides are TGTGCCAGCAGTGACTCGACTAGCGGGAGTGCTGGTGAGCAGTTCTTC. Translation: CASSDSTSGSAGEQFF.

This clonotype was seen at least ten times. The chain employs TRBV24-1 and TRBJ1-2; no clear D. This CDR3 region has 14 residues. The germline V and J ends were trimmed by 4 bases and 2 bases, with 10 bases remaining between them. Germline V gene data show CDR1 as KGHDR and CDR2 as SFDVKD. The CDR3 reads CATSDHKINYGYTF. The CDR3, as DNA: TGTGCCACCAGTGACCATAAGATAAACTATGGCTACACCTTC.

This clonotype was recorded a few times. The DNA of the CDR3 is TGTGCCAGCACCCTCGGACTAGCGAGGGAGCAGTTCTTC. Its translation is CASTLGLAREQFF. V gene TRBV12-3 or TRBV12-4 combines with J gene TRBJ2-1; 9 bases align to TRBD2. The CDR3 contains 13 residues. Unmatched junction bases numbered 8, after V lost 7 bases and J lost 10 bases.

This clonotype occurred many times. The chain is built from TRBV2 and TRBJ1-3; 9 bases fit TRBD1. CDR3 length: 18 amino acids. V gave up 6 bases and J gave up 0 bases; unmatched junction bases: 12. CDR1 and CDR2 (germline): SNHLY, FYNNEI. CDR3 bases: TGTGCCAGCAGAGGACAGGGGTCTGGAATTTACTCTGGAAACACCATATATTTT. This sequence encodes CASRGQGSGIYSGNTIYF.

This clonotype was picked up a small number of times. The rearrangement joins TRBV5-4 to TRBJ1-3; D gene unclear. Trimming left V 0 bases short and J 4 bases short, with 8 bases between. Germline V gives CDR1 SGHNT, CDR2 YYREEE (reference sequence). The CDR3 is 14 amino acids. CDR3 in amino acids: CASSLAGPGNTIYF. The CDR3 DNA sequence: TGTGCCAGCAGCTTGGCCGGGCCCGGAAACACCATATATTTT.

This clonotype was seen at least ten times. V usage is TRBV29-1 and J usage is TRBJ2-3; D is perhaps TRBD2 (6 bases). CDR1 is SQVTM and CDR2 is ANQGSEA in the germline V gene. This CDR3 region has 14 residues. Deletions cut 4 bases from V and 2 bases from J, with 13 bases between. The CDR3 is CSVGGVSSTDTQYF. Here the CDR3 DNA reads TGCAGCGTTGGGGGGGTCAGCTCCACAGATACGCAGTATTTT.

This clonotype was found many times. This chain connects TRBV28 to TRBJ2-3; 7 nucleotides match TRBD1. Germline V CDR1 and CDR2: MDHEN, SYDVKM. The V segment lost 7 bases and the J segment 6 bases; nucleotides outside the gene matches: 13. The CDR3 is 15 amino acids. CDR3 amino acids: CASTEGASSTDTQYF. The CDR3 region has the DNA TGTGCCAGCACCGAGGGGGCTAGCTCAACGGATACGCAGTATTTT.

The chain recombines TRBV11-3 with TRBJ2-2; the match to TRBD2 covers 9 bases. V shed 5 bases, J shed 7 bases, and the junction held 11 bases outside the gene matches. The CDR3 loop spans 16 amino acids. Per the germline V gene, CDR1 is SGHNT and CDR2 is YENEEA. Here the CDR3 reads CASSPGIAGDRGELFF. The CDR3 DNA follows: TGTGCCAGCAGCCCCGGGATAGCGGGAGATCGCGGGGAGCTGTTTTTT.

This chain uses TRBV13 with TRBJ2-7; perhaps D is TRBD1 or TRBD2 (6 bases each). Germline CDR1 PRHDT, CDR2 FYEKMQ (reference sequence). CDR3 length equals 16 residues. The V and J ends lost 0 bases and 6 bases respectively, with 18 bases between them. The CDR3 coding sequence is TGTGCCAGCAGCTTAGGTGAGGGGGGAGTTTTAGGCGAGCAGTACTTC. It specifies CASSLGEGGVLGEQYF.

The chain carries TRBV27 and TRBJ2-2, with 9 bases identical to TRBD2. The CDR3 contains 16 residues. CDR1 is MNHEY and CDR2 is SMNVEV in the germline V gene (reference sequence). J gave up 5 bases and V 3 bases, and 7 bases lay outside the gene matches. CDR3: CASSLLAGGRTGELFF. The DNA for the CDR3 is TGTGCCAGCAGTTTGCTGGCGGGAGGGCGTACCGGGGAGCTGTTTTTT.

The sample holds a few counts of this clonotype. The chain couples TRBV29-1 to TRBJ2-3, with D tentatively TRBD1 (5 bases). Per germline, CDR1 SQVTM and CDR2 ANQGSEA. The CDR3 is 14 residues long. V gave up 6 bases and J gave up 2 bases, with 15 bases separating them. Here the CDR3 reads CSVDILGDTDTQYF. The CDR3 DNA follows: TGCAGCGTCGATATTCTAGGGGACACAGATACGCAGTATTTT.

Notes on this clonotype: A much larger clone sits a single nucleotide away, making a read error possible. V and J are TRBV19 and TRBJ1-5, with D maybe TRBD2 (5 bases). The DNA end is a closer match to TRBJ2-3, so the J assignment may be wrong. CDR3 length equals 14 residues. Germline assignment: CDR1 LNHDA and CDR2 SQIVND (reference sequence). The CDR3 DNA sequence: TGTGCCAGCCTCCCACGGGAAATCAATCAGCCCCAGTATTTT. Amino acids: CASLPREINQPQYF.